Listed here is a single T cell receptor (beta chain). These data originate in a study of glioma-infiltrating T cells after dendritic cell vaccination. The overall study: Autologous tumor lysate-pulsed dendritic cell vaccination was given between the early 2000s and the early 2010s.

Only in-frame clones appear in the TCRdb table, and some are missing; sequencing was by immunoSEQ multiplex PCR. The repertoire includes tens of thousands of clones, approximately 90% of them detected once, and approximately 2.9% sits in the top ten. CDR3 size: 15 residues. The V gene's germline CDR1 is SGHRS and CDR2 YFSETQ. Trimming pared 2 bases from V and 5 bases from J, leaving 16 bases between. This TCR came from a human donor with glioblastoma. The chain combines TRBV5-1 with TRBJ2-5; TRBD1 might be the D (7 bases). The starting material was blood, obtained before dendritic cell vaccination. CDR3 coding DNA: TGCGCCAGCAGCTTCGGAGGGGGCGATATGGAGACCCAGTACTTC. It yields the protein CASSFGGGDMETQYF.